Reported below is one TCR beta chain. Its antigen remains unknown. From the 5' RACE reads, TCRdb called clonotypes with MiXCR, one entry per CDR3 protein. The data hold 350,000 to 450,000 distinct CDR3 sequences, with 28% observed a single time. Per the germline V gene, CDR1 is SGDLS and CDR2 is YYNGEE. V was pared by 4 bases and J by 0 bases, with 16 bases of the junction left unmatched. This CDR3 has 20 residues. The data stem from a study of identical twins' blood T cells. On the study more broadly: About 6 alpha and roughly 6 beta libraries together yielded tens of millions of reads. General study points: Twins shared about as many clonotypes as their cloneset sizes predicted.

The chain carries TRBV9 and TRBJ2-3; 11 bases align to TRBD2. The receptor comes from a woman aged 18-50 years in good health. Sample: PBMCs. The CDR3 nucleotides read TGTGCCAGCAGCCCCCGGTCTAGCGGGGGGCTCGATTCTAGCACAGATACGCAGTATTTT. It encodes CASSPRSSGGLDSSTDTQYF.